The 14 T cell receptor beta chains below come from one sample, sequenced in a study of T cells in Graves' hyperthyroidism and ophthalmopathy. Researchers took RNA transcripts and amplified the TCR beta CDR3 regions from them. HTBI primers were the set used in a first-round RT-PCR of the TCR CDR3. TCRdb reprocessed the multiplex PCR reads via MiXCR and lists one record per CDR3 protein. The sample consists of about 500,000 distinct CDR3 sequences, about a sixth of them appearing once. The specimen was blood. The receptors here all came from a woman under 30 with Graves' hyperthyroidism.

The J gene is TRBJ2-7, the V gene TRBV29-1, with D tentatively TRBD2 (5 bases). The CDR3 length is 12 residues. Germline-derived CDR1 and CDR2 are SQVTM and ANQGSEA. V gave up 4 bases and J gave up 2 bases, with 9 bases separating them. The CDR3, as DNA: TGCAGCGTTGGACGGGGAGCCTACGAGCAGTACTTC. Translation: CSVGRGAYEQYF.

The rearrangement links TRBV20-1 to TRBJ2-1, with D possibly being TRBD2 (7 bases). Germline V gene sequence: CDR1 DFQATT, CDR2 SNEGSKA (reference sequence). The CDR3 has 20 amino acids. The V gene lost 0 bases and the J gene lost 2 bases, with 26 bases spanning the gap. CDR3 coding DNA: TGCAGTGCTAGAGATATAGGGAGGGGGTGGGAGCGGGGAACCTACAATGAGCAGTTCTTC. Protein product: CSARDIGRGWERGTYNEQFF.

This clonotype has ten or more counts. The V and J genes are TRBV6-1 and TRBJ2-5, with TRBD2 matching over 12 bases. Trimming took 5 bases from V and 5 from J; bases not matched to a gene: 6. This CDR3 comprises 15 residues. Germline V gene sequence: CDR1 MNHNS, CDR2 SASEGT. Written as DNA, the CDR3 is TGTGCCAGCAGTTCTAGCGGGGGGGCGTTGGAGACCCAGTACTTC. It specifies CASSSSGGALETQYF.

This chain uses TRBV12-3 or TRBV12-4 with TRBJ1-2, with D perhaps TRBD1 (5 bases). CDR3 length: 14 amino acids. The germline V and J ends were trimmed by 5 bases and 5 bases, with 15 bases remaining between them. The CDR3 nucleotides read TGTGCCAGCAGTCGCCGCGGGGACCTTTATGGCTACACCTTC. Translated, it gives CASSRRGDLYGYTF.

The V call is TRBV6-1, the J call TRBJ1-6; 10 bases match TRBD1. Germline-derived CDR1 and CDR2 are MNHNS and SASEGT. The V segment lost 5 bases and the J segment 6 bases; nucleotides outside the gene matches: 13. This CDR3 has 18 residues. The CDR3 protein is CASSHLPPGQGRNSPLHF. The CDR3 region has the DNA TGTGCCAGCAGTCACCTACCGCCGGGACAGGGGCGTAATTCACCCCTCCACTTT.

This rearrangement joins TRBV30 to TRBJ2-3, with D unclear. The length of the CDR3 is 11 residues. V was shortened by 3 bases and J by 6 bases, with 7 bases between the two germline ends. Germline assignment: CDR1 GTSNPN and CDR2 SVGIG (reference sequence). CDR3 amino acids: CAWSLPDTQYF. DNA of the CDR3: TGTGCCTGGAGCCTCCCCGATACGCAGTATTTT.

This clonotype was observed at least ten times. The CDR3 spells CASSVLGVLTNYGYTF. Here the CDR3 DNA reads TGTGCCAGCAGTGTTCTGGGGGTGCTTACTAACTATGGCTACACCTTC. The rearrangement joins TRBV2 to TRBJ1-2, with D possibly TRBD1 on 5 matching bases. Trimming stripped 4 bases from V and 0 bases from J, with 15 bases between. This CDR3 region has 16 residues. The germline CDR1 and CDR2 sequences are SNHLY and FYNNEI.

This chain joins TRBV27 and TRBJ1-4, with D possibly TRBD1 on 5 matching bases. Germline V gene sequence: CDR1 MNHEY, CDR2 SMNVEV (reference sequence). The CDR3 covers 14 residues. Trimming cost V 5 bases and J 8 bases, with 15 bases left between them. The CDR3, as DNA: TGTGCCAGCAGTGAACAGGCAATCCCCGAAAAACTGTTTTTT. Protein product: CASSEQAIPEKLFF.

In regard to this clonotype: A much more abundant neighbour one base away suggests this may be a read error. The chain is built from TRBV6-1 and TRBJ2-7; D is unclear. The V gene's germline CDR1 is MNHNS and CDR2 SASEGT. The length of the CDR3 is 13 residues. With 0 bases removed from V and 7 bases from J, the gap between germline ends came to 10 bases. The CDR3, as DNA: TGTGCCAGCAGTGAAGCGCCAGGCGATGAGCAGTACTTC. Residues: CASSEAPGDEQYF.

A note on this clonotype: Possible read error: a much larger clone is one base away. This chain uses TRBV12-3 or TRBV12-4 with TRBJ1-5; D is uncertain. Trimming cost V 5 bases and J 13 bases, with 21 bases left between them. The CDR3 covers 14 residues. CDR3: CASSRTSGRDTQHF. CDR3 nucleotides: TGTGCCAGCAGTCGGACTAGCGGGAGAGATACGCAGCATTTT.

The rearrangement joins TRBV2 to TRBJ1-5; tentatively, D is TRBD1 (5 bases). This CDR3 is 12 amino acids long. Per germline, CDR1 SNHLY and CDR2 FYNNEI. V shed 6 bases and J shed 7 bases, with 10 bases lying between them. The CDR3: CASRGRGQPQHF. CDR3 DNA sequence: TGTGCCAGCAGGGGAAGGGGCCAGCCCCAGCATTTT.

The table lists this clonotype with many counts. The chain links TRBV5-8 to TRBJ1-5; possibly TRBD1 for D (6 bases). V was pared by 5 bases and J by 1 base, with 13 bases between. This CDR3 has 15 residues. Germline V gene sequence: CDR1 SGHTS, CDR2 YDEGEE. The CDR3 loop is CASSLGGRSNQPQHF. The CDR3 DNA reads TGTGCCAGCAGTTTAGGGGGTCGCAGCAATCAGCCCCAGCATTTT.

This clonotype was counted between two and nine times. The chain has TRBV6-5 and TRBJ2-1, with 7 bases fitting TRBD2. The germline V gene encodes CDR1 MNHEY and CDR2 SVGAGI. Trimming took 2 bases from V and 7 from J; bases not matched to a gene: 8. This CDR3 is built from 15 residues. This CDR3 is CASSYRGEGGNEQFF. In DNA form, the CDR3 reads TGTGCCAGCAGTTACCGAGGAGAGGGAGGGAATGAGCAGTTCTTC.

The J gene is TRBJ2-7, the V gene TRBV14; a possible D gene is TRBD1 (7 bases). CDR3 length: 17 residues. Per germline, CDR1 SGHDN and CDR2 FVKESK. V was trimmed by 6 bases and J by 3 bases, leaving 24 bases between them. Here the CDR3 reads CASSRLPQGRGVYEQYF. The CDR3 DNA reads TGTGCCAGCAGTCGACTCCCACAGGGGCGGGGAGTCTACGAGCAGTACTTC.